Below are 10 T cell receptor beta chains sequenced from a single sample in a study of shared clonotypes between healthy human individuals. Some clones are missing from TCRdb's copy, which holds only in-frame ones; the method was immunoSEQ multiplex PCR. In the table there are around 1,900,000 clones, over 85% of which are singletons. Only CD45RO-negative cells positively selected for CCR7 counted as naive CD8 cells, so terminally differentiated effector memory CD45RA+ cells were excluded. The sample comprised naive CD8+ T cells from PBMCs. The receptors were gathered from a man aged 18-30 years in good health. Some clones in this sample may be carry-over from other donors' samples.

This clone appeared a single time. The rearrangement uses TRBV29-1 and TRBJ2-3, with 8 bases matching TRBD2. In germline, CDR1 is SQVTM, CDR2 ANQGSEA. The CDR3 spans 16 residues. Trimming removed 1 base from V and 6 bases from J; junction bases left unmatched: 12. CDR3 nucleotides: TGCAGCGTTGAAGGGGGACTAGTAGGTTTTGCGGATACGCAGTATTTT. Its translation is CSVEGGLVGFADTQYF.

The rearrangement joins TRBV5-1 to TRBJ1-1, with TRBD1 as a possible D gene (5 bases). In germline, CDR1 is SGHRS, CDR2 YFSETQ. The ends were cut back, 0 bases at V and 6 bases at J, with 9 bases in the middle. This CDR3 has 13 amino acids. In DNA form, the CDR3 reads TGCGCCAGCAGCTTGGCGGGGCTCTCTGAAGCTTTCTTT. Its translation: CASSLAGLSEAFF.

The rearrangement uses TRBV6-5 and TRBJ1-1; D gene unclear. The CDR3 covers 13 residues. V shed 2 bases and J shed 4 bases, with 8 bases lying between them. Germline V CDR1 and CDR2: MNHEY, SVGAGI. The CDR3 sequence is CASSYNRVTEAFF. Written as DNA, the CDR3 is TGTGCCAGCAGTTACAATAGGGTCACTGAAGCTTTCTTT.

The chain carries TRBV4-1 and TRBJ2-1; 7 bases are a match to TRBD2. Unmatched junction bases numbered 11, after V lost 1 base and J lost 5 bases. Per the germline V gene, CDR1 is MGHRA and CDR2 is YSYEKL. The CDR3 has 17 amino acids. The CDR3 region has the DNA TGCGCCAGCAGCCAAGTTATACGGCGGGAGAAGAACAATGAGCAGTTCTTC. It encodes CASSQVIRREKNNEQFF.

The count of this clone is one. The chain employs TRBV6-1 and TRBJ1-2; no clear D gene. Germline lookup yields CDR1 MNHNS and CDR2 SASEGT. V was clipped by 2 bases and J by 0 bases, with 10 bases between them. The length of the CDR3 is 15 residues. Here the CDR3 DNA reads TGTGCCAGCAGTGAATATGCAGGTACTAACTATGGCTACACCTTC. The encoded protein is CASSEYAGTNYGYTF.

CDR3 nucleotide sequence: TGTGCCACCAGCAGAGATCGGACAGATCTCACGTTGGCTCAGCCCCAGCATTTT. Translation: CATSRDRTDLTLAQPQHF. The chain uses TRBV15 and TRBJ1-5; TRBD1 might be the D (6 bases). Deletions cut 0 bases from V and 6 bases from J, with 21 bases between. The CDR3 covers 18 residues. The germline V gene has CDR1 LNHNV and CDR2 YYDKDF (reference sequence). The entire variable domain, with the rest obtained from reference TRBV15 and TRBJ1-5, is as follows: DAMVIQNPRYQVTQFGKPVTLSCSQTLNHNVMYWYQQKSSQAPKLLFHYYDKDFNNEADTPDNFQSRRPNTSFCFLDIRSPGLGDTAMYLCATSRDRTDLTLAQPQHFGDGTRLSIL.

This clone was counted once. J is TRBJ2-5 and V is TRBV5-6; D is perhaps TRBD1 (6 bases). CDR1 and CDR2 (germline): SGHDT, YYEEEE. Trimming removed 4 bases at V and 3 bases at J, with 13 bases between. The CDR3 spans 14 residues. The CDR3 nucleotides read TGTGCCAGCAGCATCGGACAGTCAAAAGAGACCCAGTACTTC. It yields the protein CASSIGQSKETQYF.

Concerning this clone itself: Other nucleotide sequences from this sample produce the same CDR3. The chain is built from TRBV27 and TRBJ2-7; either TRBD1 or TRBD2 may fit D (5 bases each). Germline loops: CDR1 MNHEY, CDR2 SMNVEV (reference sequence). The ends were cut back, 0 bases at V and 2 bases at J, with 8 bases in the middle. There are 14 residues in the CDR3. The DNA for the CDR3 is TGTGCCAGCAGTTTATCGGGACCTCCCTACGAGCAGTACTTC. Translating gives CASSLSGPPYEQYF.

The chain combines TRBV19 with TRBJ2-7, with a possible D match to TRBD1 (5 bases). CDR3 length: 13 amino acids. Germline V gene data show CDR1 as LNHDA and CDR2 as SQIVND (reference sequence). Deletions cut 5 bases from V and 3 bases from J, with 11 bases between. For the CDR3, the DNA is TGTGCCAGTAGTCCAGGGAACGACTACGAGCAGTACTTC. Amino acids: CASSPGNDYEQYF.

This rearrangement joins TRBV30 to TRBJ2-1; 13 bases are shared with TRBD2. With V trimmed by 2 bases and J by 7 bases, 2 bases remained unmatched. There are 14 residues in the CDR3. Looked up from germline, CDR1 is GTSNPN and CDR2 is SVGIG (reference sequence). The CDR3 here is CAWSKGLAGNEQFF. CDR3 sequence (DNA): TGTGCCTGGAGTAAGGGACTAGCGGGGAATGAGCAGTTCTTC. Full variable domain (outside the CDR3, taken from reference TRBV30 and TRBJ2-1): SQTIHQWPATLVQPVGSPLSLECTVEGTSNPNLYWYRQAAGRGLQLLFYSVGIGQISSEVPQNLSASRPQDRQFILSSKKLLLSDSGFYLCAWSKGLAGNEQFFGPGTRLTVL.